The sample holds one count of the clone carrying this T cell receptor beta chain. Its antigen is not known. Sequencing used immunoSEQ multiplex PCR; TCRdb keeps in-frame clones, though not all of them. The sample lists roughly 1,500,000 clones, just under 99% occurring once. This entry belongs to a study of shared clonotypes between healthy human individuals. This CDR3 has 15 amino acids. Trimming at V came to 3 bases and at J to 8 bases, leaving 4 bases not matched to a gene. CDR1 is KGHSH, CDR2 LQKENI, per germline. The study, taken as a whole, reports: Larger richness was generally estimated for naive than memory subsets.

The chain links TRBV18 to TRBJ2-1; 13 positions match TRBD2. This receptor was obtained from a man aged 25-45 years in good health. The sample taken for sequencing was naive CD4+ T cells sorted from blood. Stated subset: CD45RA+ positively selected. CDR3 sequence (DNA): TGTGCCAGCTCACCGGGGACTAGCGGGACTGATGAGCAGTTCTTC. It codes for CASSPGTSGTDEQFF.